The TCR beta chain under discussion was sequenced for a study of radiotherapy plus CTLA-4 blockade in lung cancer. Study summary: Objective responses occurred in approximately 18% of patients; approximately 33% had disease control. Study observations and caveats: Following radiotherapy plus ipilimumab, tumor-derived TCR clones expanded in the blood. Reports state that early shifts in blood T cell clones, with interferon-beta, best predicted response.

Libraries were prepared by immunoSEQ multiplex PCR; TCRdb keeps only in-frame clonotypes and omits some of them. Here the sample spans some 94,000 clones, about four fifths being singletons. This clone was seen only once. Its antigen remains unknown. V was shortened by 4 bases and J by 11 bases, with 11 bases between the two germline ends. This CDR3 region has 11 residues. The V gene's germline CDR1 is SEHNR and CDR2 FQNEAQ (reference sequence). This TCR came from a human donor with non-small cell lung cancer that progressed on radiotherapy plus ipilimumab. The sample consisted of peripheral blood, taken from a patient treated with radiotherapy plus ipilimumab. The chain recombines TRBV7-9 with TRBJ1-1; D possibly corresponds to TRBD1 (5 bases). The DNA of the CDR3 is TGTGCCAGCAGCTCGTCAGGGTATGCTTTCTTT. Amino acid sequence: CASSSSGYAFF.